This T cell receptor beta chain was recorded in a study of CD8+CD57+ T cells in acquired aplastic anemia. Template material for TCR beta VDJ and CDR3 profiling consisted of genomic DNA. Each CDR3 protein gets one entry after TCRdb re-called the reads with MiXCR. The data hold 180,000 or so distinct CDR3 sequences, with around half observed a single time. Patients selected for sequencing had displayed CD8+CD57+ cell expansion by flow cytometry. In the case of this clonotype: A read error is possible here, since a much larger clone lies one base away.

The sequence came from a human donor with aplastic anemia. Sequencing was performed on sorted CD4+, CD8+, or CD8+CD57+ T cells (not recorded which) from PBMCs.

As DNA, the CDR3 is TGTGCCAGCAGTGAATTCAATGAGCAGTTCTTC. It translates to CASSEFNEQFF. The chain has TRBV25-1 and TRBJ2-1, with no clear D. This CDR3 is 11 amino acids long. V lost 1 base to trimming and J lost 6 bases, with 1 base between them. From germline, CDR1 is MGHDK and CDR2 SYGVNS.